This T cell receptor beta chain appears in the sequencing data of a study of CD8+ T cells in alopecia areata (dated by TCRdb to 2016 to 2019). For the wider study: The treated patients took part in an open-label pilot trial in which moderate-to-severe alopecia areata was treated with oral tofacitinib at 5 to 10 mg twice daily. Biopsies were taken from tofacitinib-treated patients at baseline and at 4 and 24 weeks of treatment, and a later scalp biopsy was taken in several of the tofacitinib-treated patients. Tofacitinib was given for 6 to 18 months, followed by 6 months of follow-up off drug to assess delayed response and recurrence. Scalp tissue and sorted CD4+ and CD8+ peripheral blood T cells from patchy and totalis/universalis alopecia areata patients and from healthy controls were covered by human TCRbeta sequencing. Scalp clonality was compared among normal scalp (n=4), patchy alopecia areata scalp (n=8), and alopecia totalis/universalis scalp (n=8). The SALT score, which quantifies the percentage of affected scalp surface area, was used to measure disease severity in treated patients. immunoSEQ multiplex PCR using 35 Vbeta forward primers and 13 Jbeta reverse primers was used to amplify TCRbeta CDR3 regions. RNA was obtained with the PAXgene miRNA kit for fixed scalp, the miRNeasy kit for PBMCs, and the RNeasy kit for mouse skin. The study used high-throughput TCRbeta sequencing to examine T cell clonal expansion in alopecia areata, in both the C3H/HeJ mouse model and human patients.

The paper as a whole reports these results and caveats: During tofacitinib treatment, many expanded lesional clones remained in scalp and blood, and this persistence may partly explain relapse after treatment is stopped. Lesional scalp, especially in alopecia totalis/universalis, showed higher clonality and more expanded CD8+ clones than normal scalp, suggesting antigenic drive. Because the treated cohort was small and included a single nonresponder, larger studies are needed to assess links between baseline CD8+ expansion and response. Resident alphabeta T cells in normal human skin are also sequenced, complicating scalp TCR repertoire analysis, unlike mouse skin dominated by gammadelta T cells. Scalp clonality and the number of expanded CD8+ clones among the top 100 scalp clones were significantly decreased by tofacitinib. Shared TCR sequences between patients were less evident than in mice, which may be partly attributable to HLA diversity in the patient population.

The treatment or condition tag for this specimen amounts to: oral pan-JAK inhibitor, 5-10 mg twice daily. Peripheral blood and lesional scalp punch biopsies were obtained from patients with alopecia areata. PBMCs were separated by density centrifugation and stained for CD3, CD4 and CD8, after which CD4+ and CD8+ T cells were sorted on a FACSAria. CDR1 and CDR2 are drawn from the germline V gene: MGHRA, YSYEKL. V lost 1 base and J lost 5 bases, and the count of bases not matched to a germline gene is 2. The CDR3 contains 14 residues, cysteine and phenylalanine counted. The only DNA kept is the CDR3, 42 bases in frame from the first base. The method behind the library was the immunoSEQ multiplex PCR assay. For TCR sequencing, RNA was extracted from every sample and reverse transcribed into cDNA to serve as template. First-strand cDNA was synthesized with SuperScript III using a 2:1 mix of oligo-dT and random hexamers. A synthetic immune receptor repertoire was used to gauge amplification bias, and whatever bias remained was removed computationally. On the study's bioinformatics: Raw reads were preprocessed to remove errors, and CDR3 was defined by IMGT conventions from the conserved cysteine to phenylalanine. To get clonality, Shannon entropy was normalized by log2 of the number of productive unique TCRs and the result was subtracted from 1. CD4 or CD8 identity of scalp clones was inferred by cross-referencing scalp TCRbeta sequences with sorted blood CD4 and CD8 repertoires. TCRdb's version of the immuneACCESS table is confined to in-frame rearrangements and falls short of the full clone set. An unresolved V gene accounts for under half of the shortfall where checked; the remainder is of unknown origin. V, J and clone size reflect that table, while D and trimming were determined from the DNA. This sample has fewer than 250,000 clones in its table, and less than 45% of those were observed once. The leading ten clones occupy roughly 2.6% of the sample.

A remark on this clone: It has no known antigen specificity. No much larger clonotype is one base removed from it; base qualities were not supplied.

The sequencing here drew on CD4+ T cells sorted from blood, taken around week 36, from a patient treated with tofacitinib. The sequence came from a human donor with alopecia areata. The chain is made from TRBV4-1 and TRBJ2-7, with 10 central nucleotides matching TRBD1. Here is the DNA: TGCGCCAGCAGCCAAGGGACAGGGGGAGACGAGCAGTACTTC. It codes for CASSQGTGGDEQYF.